This T cell receptor beta chain was identified in a study of T cell responses to AZD1222 COVID-19 vaccine. Points on this clone: Its target is not known.

General observations from the study: Reportedly, nearly half the spike-specific TCRs target unmutated variant regions.

The data were produced by immunoSEQ multiplex PCR, yet TCRdb's version contains in-frame clones alone and is incomplete. The sample consists of approximately 180,000 clones, more than 90% of them appearing once. With V trimmed by 6 bases and J by 1 base, 4 bases remained unmatched. Per the germline V gene, CDR1 is SEHNR and CDR2 is FQNEAQ (reference sequence). CDR3 length: 15 residues. The input for sequencing was peripheral blood, taken on day 0 of AZD1222 vaccination. This receptor was identified in an adult in good health. This sequence joins TRBV7-9 and TRBJ2-3; 10 bases are a match to TRBD2. CDR3 coding DNA: TGTGCCAGCAGATCCGGGACTAGCGGCACAGATACGCAGTATTTT. This translates into CASRSGTSGTDTQYF.